This TCR beta chain was sequenced during a study of CD8+CD57+ T cells in acquired aplastic anemia. Study-wide context: Sorted CD4+ and CD8+ cells gave a mean 3.2 ug DNA, range roughly 0.2 to 27.4 ug.

General study points: Researchers report that fewer than 30 CD8+ CDR3 sequences appeared in both patients and controls.

Genomic DNA, serving as template, underwent TCR beta VDJ and CDR3 profiling. One entry per CDR3 protein, called by TCRdb with MiXCR from the reads. Counted here are approximately 220,000 distinct CDR3 sequences, around 43% occurring once; the ten biggest clones make up about 8.3%. This clonotype turned up a few times. Antigen: not known. Germline V gene sequence: CDR1 LGHNA, CDR2 YSLEER. With V trimmed by 1 base and J by 1 base, 4 bases remained unmatched. This CDR3 spans 16 amino acids. Patients sequenced had flow cytometry evidence of CD8+CD57+ cell expansion. Blood was sampled before the patients had received any therapy.

Sequenced sample: sorted CD4+, CD8+, or CD8+CD57+ T cells (not recorded which) from PBMCs. The rearrangement links TRBV4-3 to TRBJ2-4; TRBD1 matches 7 bases. The clonotype was recovered from a human donor with aplastic anemia. The CDR3 protein is CASSQVQGVAKNIQYF. The CDR3 nucleotides read TGCGCCAGCAGCCAAGTCCAGGGGGTGGCCAAAAACATTCAGTACTTC.